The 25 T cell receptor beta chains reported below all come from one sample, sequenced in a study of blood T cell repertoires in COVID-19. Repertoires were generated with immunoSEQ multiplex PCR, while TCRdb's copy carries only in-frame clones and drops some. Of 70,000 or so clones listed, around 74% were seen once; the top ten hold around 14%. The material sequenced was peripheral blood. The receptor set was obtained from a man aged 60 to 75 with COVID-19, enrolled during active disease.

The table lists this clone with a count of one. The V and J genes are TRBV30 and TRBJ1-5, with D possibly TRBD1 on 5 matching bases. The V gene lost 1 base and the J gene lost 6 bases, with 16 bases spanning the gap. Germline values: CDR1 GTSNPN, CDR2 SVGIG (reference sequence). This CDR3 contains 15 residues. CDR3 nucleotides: TGTGCCTGGAGTGGTGGCCAGGGACTTAGTCAGCCCCAGCATTTT. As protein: CAWSGGQGLSQPQHF.

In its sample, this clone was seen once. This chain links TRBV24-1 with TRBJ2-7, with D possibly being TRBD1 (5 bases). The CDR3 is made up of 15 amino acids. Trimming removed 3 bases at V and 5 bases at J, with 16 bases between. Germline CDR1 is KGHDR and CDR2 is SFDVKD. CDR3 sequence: CATSDPRAFRDEQYF. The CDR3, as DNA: TGTGCCACCAGTGATCCCCGGGCCTTCAGGGACGAGCAGTACTTC.

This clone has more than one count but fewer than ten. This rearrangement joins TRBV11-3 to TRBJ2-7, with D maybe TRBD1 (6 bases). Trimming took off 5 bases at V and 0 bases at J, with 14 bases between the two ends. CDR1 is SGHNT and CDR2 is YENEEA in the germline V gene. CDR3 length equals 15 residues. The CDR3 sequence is CASSKSRTASYEQYF. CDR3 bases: TGTGCCAGCAGCAAGTCCCGGACAGCCTCCTACGAGCAGTACTTC.

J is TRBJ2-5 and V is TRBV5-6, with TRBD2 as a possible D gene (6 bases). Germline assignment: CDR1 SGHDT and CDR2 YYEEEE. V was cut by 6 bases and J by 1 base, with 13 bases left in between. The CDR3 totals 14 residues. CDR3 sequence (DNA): TGTGCCAGCATCCTCTGGGGGGTCCAAGAGACCCAGTACTTC. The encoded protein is CASILWGVQETQYF.

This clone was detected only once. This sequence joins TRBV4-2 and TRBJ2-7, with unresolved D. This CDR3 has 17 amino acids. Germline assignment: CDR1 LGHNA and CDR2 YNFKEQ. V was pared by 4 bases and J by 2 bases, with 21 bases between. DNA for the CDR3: TGTGCCAGCAGCCTCCATTGGGCCACAAGTAGGACCTACGAGCAGTACTTC. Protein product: CASSLHWATSRTYEQYF.

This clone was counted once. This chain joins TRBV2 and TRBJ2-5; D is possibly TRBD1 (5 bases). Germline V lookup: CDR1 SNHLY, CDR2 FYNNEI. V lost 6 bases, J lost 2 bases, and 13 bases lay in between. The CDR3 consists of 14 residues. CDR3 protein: CASSPTEQQETQYF. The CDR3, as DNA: TGTGCCAGCAGCCCGACAGAACAACAAGAGACCCAGTACTTC.

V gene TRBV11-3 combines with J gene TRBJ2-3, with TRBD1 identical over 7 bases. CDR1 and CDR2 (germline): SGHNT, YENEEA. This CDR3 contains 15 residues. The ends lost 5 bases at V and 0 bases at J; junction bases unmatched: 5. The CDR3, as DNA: TGTGCCAGCAGCCAGGGGGACCAGAGCACAGATACGCAGTATTTT. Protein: CASSQGDQSTDTQYF.

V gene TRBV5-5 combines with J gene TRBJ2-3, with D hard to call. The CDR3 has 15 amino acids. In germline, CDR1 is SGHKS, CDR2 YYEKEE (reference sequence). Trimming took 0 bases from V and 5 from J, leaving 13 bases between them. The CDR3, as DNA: TGTGCCAGCAGCTTGGCCGTACCCTCGGGAGATACGCAGTATTTT. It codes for CASSLAVPSGDTQYF.

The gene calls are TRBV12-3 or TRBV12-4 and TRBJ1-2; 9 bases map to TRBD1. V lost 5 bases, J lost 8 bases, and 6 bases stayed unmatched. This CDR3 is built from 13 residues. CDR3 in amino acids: CASSLQGARGYTF. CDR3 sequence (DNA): TGTGCCAGCAGTCTACAGGGGGCGAGAGGCTACACCTTC.

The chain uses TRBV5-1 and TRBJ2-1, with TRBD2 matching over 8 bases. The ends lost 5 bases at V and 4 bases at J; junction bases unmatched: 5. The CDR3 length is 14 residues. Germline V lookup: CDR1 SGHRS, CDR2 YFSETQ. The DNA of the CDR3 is TGCGCCAGCAGGGCAACTAGCGGTTACAATGAGCAGTTCTTC. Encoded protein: CASRATSGYNEQFF.

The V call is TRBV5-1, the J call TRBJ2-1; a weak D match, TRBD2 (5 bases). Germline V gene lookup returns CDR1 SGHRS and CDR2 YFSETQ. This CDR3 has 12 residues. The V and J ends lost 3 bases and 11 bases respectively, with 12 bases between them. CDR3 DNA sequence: TGCGCCAGCAGCTGGAATAGCGAGCAGCAGTTCTTC. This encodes CASSWNSEQQFF.

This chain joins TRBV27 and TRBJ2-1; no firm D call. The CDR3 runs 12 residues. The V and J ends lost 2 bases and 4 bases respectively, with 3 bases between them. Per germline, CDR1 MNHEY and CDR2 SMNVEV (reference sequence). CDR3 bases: TGTGCCAGCAGTTTACAATACAATGAGCAGTTCTTC. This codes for CASSLQYNEQFF.

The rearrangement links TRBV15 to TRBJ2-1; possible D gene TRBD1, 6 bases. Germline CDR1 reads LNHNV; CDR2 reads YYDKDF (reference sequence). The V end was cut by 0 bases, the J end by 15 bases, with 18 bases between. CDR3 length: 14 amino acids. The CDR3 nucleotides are TGTGCCACCAGCAGAGATAGGGGAACAGGGTCCCCGTTCTTC. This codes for CATSRDRGTGSPFF.

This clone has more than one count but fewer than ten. The CDR3 loop reads CATSTGYTEAFF. CDR3 DNA sequence: TGTGCCACCAGCACAGGGTACACTGAAGCTTTCTTT. The J gene is TRBJ1-1, the V gene TRBV15; D perhaps matches TRBD1 (5 bases). Germline values: CDR1 LNHNV, CDR2 YYDKDF (reference sequence). The CDR3 has 12 amino acids. Trimming left V 4 bases short and J 3 bases short, with 6 bases between.

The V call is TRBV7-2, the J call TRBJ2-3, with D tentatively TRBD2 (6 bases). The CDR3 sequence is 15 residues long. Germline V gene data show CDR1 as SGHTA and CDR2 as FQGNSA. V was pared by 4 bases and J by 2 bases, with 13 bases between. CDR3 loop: CASSSPGVTTDTQYF. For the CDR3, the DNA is TGTGCCAGCAGCTCGCCGGGGGTCACCACAGATACGCAGTATTTT.

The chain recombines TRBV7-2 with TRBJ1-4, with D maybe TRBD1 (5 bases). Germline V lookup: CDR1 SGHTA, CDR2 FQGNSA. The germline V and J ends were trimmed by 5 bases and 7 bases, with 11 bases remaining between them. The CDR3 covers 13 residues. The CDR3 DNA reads TGTGCCAGCAGCGCAGAAAGGGGTGAAAAACTGTTTTTT. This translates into CASSAERGEKLFF.

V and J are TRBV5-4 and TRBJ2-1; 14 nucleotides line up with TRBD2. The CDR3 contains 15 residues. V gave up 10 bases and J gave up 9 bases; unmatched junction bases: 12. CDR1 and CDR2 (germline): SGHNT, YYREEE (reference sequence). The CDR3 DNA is TGTGCCCTCTCCCCGGGACTAGCGGGAGTGGTTGAGCAGTTCTTC. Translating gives CALSPGLAGVVEQFF.

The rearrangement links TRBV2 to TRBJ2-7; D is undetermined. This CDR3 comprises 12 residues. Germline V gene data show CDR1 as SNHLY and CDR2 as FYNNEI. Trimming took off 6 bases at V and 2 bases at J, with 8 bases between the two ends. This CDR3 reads CASSRQAYEQYF. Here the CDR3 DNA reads TGTGCCAGCAGCCGGCAGGCCTACGAGCAGTACTTC.

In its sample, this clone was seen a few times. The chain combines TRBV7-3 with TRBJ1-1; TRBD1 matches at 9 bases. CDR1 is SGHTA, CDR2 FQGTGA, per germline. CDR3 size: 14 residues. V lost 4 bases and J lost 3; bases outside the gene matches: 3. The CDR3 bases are TGTGCCAGCAGCTCCGGGACAGGGTACACTGAAGCTTTCTTT. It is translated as CASSSGTGYTEAFF.

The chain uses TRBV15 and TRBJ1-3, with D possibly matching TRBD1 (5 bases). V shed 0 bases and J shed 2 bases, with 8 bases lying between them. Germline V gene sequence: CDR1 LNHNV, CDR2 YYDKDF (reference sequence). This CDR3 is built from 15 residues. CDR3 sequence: CATSREGGAGNTIYF. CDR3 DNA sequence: TGTGCCACCAGCAGAGAGGGAGGGGCTGGAAACACCATATATTTT.

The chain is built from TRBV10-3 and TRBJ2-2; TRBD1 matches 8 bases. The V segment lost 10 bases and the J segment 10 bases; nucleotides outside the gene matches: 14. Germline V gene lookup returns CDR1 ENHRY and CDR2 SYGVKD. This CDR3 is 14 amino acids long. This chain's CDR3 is CASALDRDIQELFF. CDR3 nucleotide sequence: TGTGCCAGCGCCTTGGACAGGGACATCCAGGAGCTGTTTTTT.

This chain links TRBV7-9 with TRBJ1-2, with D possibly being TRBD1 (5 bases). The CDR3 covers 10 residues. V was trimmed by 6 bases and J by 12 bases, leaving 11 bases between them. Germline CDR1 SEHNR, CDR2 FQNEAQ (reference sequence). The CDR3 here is CASRIDSNTF. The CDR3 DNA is TGTGCCAGCAGGATAGACAGTAACACCTTC.

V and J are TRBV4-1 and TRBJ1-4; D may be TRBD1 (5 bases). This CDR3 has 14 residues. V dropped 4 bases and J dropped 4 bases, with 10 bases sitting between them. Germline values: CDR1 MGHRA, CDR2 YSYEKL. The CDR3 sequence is CASSLGGYNEKLFF. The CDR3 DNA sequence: TGCGCCAGCAGCCTGGGGGGGTATAATGAAAAACTGTTTTTT.

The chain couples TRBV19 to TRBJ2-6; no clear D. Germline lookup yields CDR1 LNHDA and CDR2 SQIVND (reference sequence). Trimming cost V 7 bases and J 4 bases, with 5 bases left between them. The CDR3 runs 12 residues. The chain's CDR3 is CASKEGANVLTF. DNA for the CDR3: TGTGCCAGTAAAGAGGGGGCCAACGTCCTGACTTTC.

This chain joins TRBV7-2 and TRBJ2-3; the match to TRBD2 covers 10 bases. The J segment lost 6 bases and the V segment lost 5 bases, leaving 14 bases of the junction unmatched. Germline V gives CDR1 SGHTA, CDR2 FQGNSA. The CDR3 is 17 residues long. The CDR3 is CASSPRGPSGSGDTQYF. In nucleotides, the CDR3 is TGTGCCAGCAGCCCTAGGGGGCCTAGCGGGAGTGGGGATACGCAGTATTTT.